Below, 12 T cell receptor beta chains from the same sample are listed, as sequenced in a study of T cell repertoires in cytomegalovirus infection (dated by TCRdb to the late 2010s). The sample's treatment or condition label is to be understood as: in vitro stimulation with specific CMV peptide epitopes to enrich CMV-specific T cells. These receptors have no known antigen. The listed sequencing device is Illumina HiSeq 1500. Using fastp trimming at Q25 and MiXCR clonotype assembly, TCRdb reanalyzed the public sequencing data and kept in-frame beta chains. Under each unique CDR3 protein, matching rows form one entry showing the most common genes and DNA. The sample profile shows approximately 990,000 distinct CDR3 sequences; approximately 31% of them were found once. The ten largest clones take up roughly 13% of the sample. The specimen comprised cultured CD8+ T cells from PBMCs, sampled from culture after CMV antigen stimulation. Receptors originate from a human donor in good health (CMV status not recorded). Some clones in this sample may be carry-over from other donors' samples.

This sequence joins TRBV24-1 and TRBJ2-3, with D unresolved. The germline V gene has CDR1 KGHDR and CDR2 SFDVKD. Trimming pared 0 bases from V and 4 bases from J, leaving 16 bases between. The CDR3 length is 17 residues. For the CDR3, the DNA is TGTGCCACCAGTGATTTGACCAGCCCATACGGCGCAGATACGCAGTATTTT. As protein: CATSDLTSPYGADTQYF.

The table lists this clonotype with a few counts. The chain joins TRBV27 to TRBJ2-2, with TRBD1 matching over 7 bases. The germline V gene has CDR1 MNHEY and CDR2 SMNVEV (reference sequence). This CDR3 spans 15 amino acids. The junction had 10 bases not matched to a gene; V was cut back by 6 bases and J by 6 bases. The CDR3 nucleotides are TGTGCCAGCAGCCGAGGGACAGAGATGTCCGGGGAGCTGTTTTTT. Translating gives CASSRGTEMSGELFF.

This clonotype was recorded a few times. V gene TRBV13 combines with J gene TRBJ2-5, with D perhaps matching TRBD2 (5 bases). The CDR3 sequence is 14 residues long. Trimming took 4 bases from V and 4 from J, leaving 13 bases between them. From germline, CDR1 is PRHDT and CDR2 FYEKMQ (reference sequence). The CDR3 nucleotides read TGTGCCAGCAGCTCTTCGACGGGGATAGAGACCCAGTACTTC. This sequence encodes CASSSSTGIETQYF.

This clonotype has just a few counts. This chain connects TRBV4-1 to TRBJ1-6; 7 nucleotides line up with TRBD1. The CDR3 has 15 residues. Germline V gene sequence: CDR1 MGHRA, CDR2 YSYEKL. J was trimmed by 13 bases and V by 0 bases; bases with no gene match: 9. The CDR3, as DNA: TGCGCCAGCAGCCAAGATCCCCCGGGACAGCTCCCCCTCCACTTT. Protein: CASSQDPPGQLPLHF.

The chain has TRBV28 and TRBJ1-2; perhaps TRBD1 as D (6 bases). This CDR3 has 15 residues. Germline V gene sequence: CDR1 MDHEN, CDR2 SYDVKM. V was clipped by 2 bases and J by 5 bases, with 15 bases between them. CDR3 region: CASSLIGGRRYGYTF. For the CDR3, the DNA is TGTGCCAGCAGTTTAATCGGGGGGCGGCGGTATGGCTACACCTTC.

The chain couples TRBV20-1 to TRBJ1-5; perhaps TRBD1 as D (5 bases). This CDR3 is 12 amino acids long. The germline V gene has CDR1 DFQATT and CDR2 SNEGSKA (reference sequence). V was cut by 8 bases and J by 2 bases, with 10 bases left in between. CDR3 loop: CSTKGGNQPQHF. Written as DNA, the CDR3 is TGCAGTACCAAAGGGGGCAATCAGCCCCAGCATTTT.

This clonotype was detected many times. The chain couples TRBV7-2 to TRBJ2-5; TRBD2 agrees at 9 bases. V dropped 3 bases and J dropped 0; count of bases not matched to a gene: 2. Per the germline V gene, CDR1 is SGHTA and CDR2 is FQGNSA. This CDR3 is 15 amino acids long. CDR3 DNA: TGTGCCAGCAGCTTCGGACTAGCGTACCAAGAGACCCAGTACTTC. It is translated as CASSFGLAYQETQYF.

This clonotype came up a few times. The rearrangement links TRBV28 to TRBJ2-1, with TRBD2 matching over 12 bases. The ends lost 6 bases at V and 0 bases at J; junction bases unmatched: 18. The CDR3 runs to 21 residues. In germline, CDR1 is MDHEN, CDR2 SYDVKM. The DNA of the CDR3 is TGTGCCAGCAGCGGGGATCCGTGGACTAGCGGGGACCCCCTCTCCTACAATGAGCAGTTCTTC. It encodes CASSGDPWTSGDPLSYNEQFF.

The V and J genes are TRBV4-1 and TRBJ2-5, with TRBD2 as a possible D gene (6 bases). V was pared by 0 bases and J by 3 bases, with 11 bases between. The CDR3 is 15 amino acids. Germline values: CDR1 MGHRA, CDR2 YSYEKL. As DNA, the CDR3 is TGCGCCAGCAGCCAAGATTCTAGCGCCGAAGAGACCCAGTACTTC. This sequence encodes CASSQDSSAEETQYF.

The chain has TRBV20-1 and TRBJ1-2, with 8 bases fitting TRBD1. The CDR3 covers 13 residues. The V and J ends lost 5 bases and 2 bases, in that order; junction bases with no gene match: 4. Germline CDR1 reads DFQATT; CDR2 reads SNEGSKA (reference sequence). This chain's CDR3 is CSAPDRVNYGYTF. The CDR3 region has the DNA TGCAGTGCTCCGGACAGGGTGAACTATGGCTACACCTTC.

The rearrangement joins TRBV6-1 to TRBJ2-7; D unresolved. Trimming shortened V by 3 bases and J by 0 bases, and 9 bases separated the two germline ends. This CDR3 is built from 14 residues. The germline V gene has CDR1 MNHNS and CDR2 SASEGT. The CDR3 here is CASSDMESSYEQYF. The CDR3 DNA follows: TGTGCCAGCAGTGATATGGAAAGCTCCTACGAGCAGTACTTC.

This clonotype was observed a few times. The chain joins TRBV12-3 or TRBV12-4 to TRBJ2-5; 9 nucleotides agree with TRBD2. J was trimmed by 4 bases and V by 7 bases; bases with no gene match: 4. The CDR3 contains 13 residues. In DNA, the CDR3 is TGTGCCAGCACCTCGACTAGCGGAGAGACCCAGTACTTC. As protein: CASTSTSGETQYF.